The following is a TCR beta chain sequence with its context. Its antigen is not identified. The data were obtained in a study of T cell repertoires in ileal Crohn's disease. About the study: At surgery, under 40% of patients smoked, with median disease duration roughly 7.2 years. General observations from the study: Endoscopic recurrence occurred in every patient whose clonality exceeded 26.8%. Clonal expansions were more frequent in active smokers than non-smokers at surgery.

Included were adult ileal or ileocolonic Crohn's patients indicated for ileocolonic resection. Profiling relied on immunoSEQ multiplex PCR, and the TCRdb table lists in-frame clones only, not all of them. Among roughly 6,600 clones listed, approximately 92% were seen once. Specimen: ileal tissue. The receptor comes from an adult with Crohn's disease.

This CDR3 is CASSPSLVRAYEQYF. In nucleotides, the CDR3 is TGTGCCAGCAGCCCTTCACTAGTTAGGGCCTACGAGCAGTACTTC. The chain couples TRBV2 to TRBJ2-7; weak D call: TRBD2 (5 bases). Germline V CDR1 and CDR2: SNHLY, FYNNEI. The V and J ends lost 6 bases and 2 bases respectively, with 17 bases between them. The CDR3 has 15 amino acids.